This TCR beta chain was observed in a study of Ad26.COV2.S vaccination and SARS-CoV-2 variants. The data were produced by immunoSEQ multiplex PCR, yet TCRdb's version contains in-frame clones alone and is incomplete. The table has 300,000 to 400,000 clones, 70% to 90% seen once. Treatment of the sample: roughly 19 received Ad26.COV2.S at low or high dose, single or two shots; several received placebo; per-sample allocation not given. Specimens were obtained on day 63 following the first vaccine or placebo injection. Vaccination employed an Ad26 vector expressing the Wuhan-strain SARS-CoV-2 spike. V was shortened by 3 bases and J by 3 bases, with 13 bases between the two germline ends. The CDR3 has 15 amino acids. Looked up from germline, CDR1 is KGHDR and CDR2 is SFDVKD.

This chain connects TRBV24-1 to TRBJ1-2, with no clear D. Sequenced here: peripheral blood, sampled in a trial of Ad26.COV2.S vaccine versus placebo. This TCR came from a person aged 18-65 years who received the Ad26.COV2.S COVID-19 vaccine or a placebo. The CDR3 here is CATSDPEGADYGYTF. DNA of the CDR3: TGTGCCACCAGTGATCCCGAGGGCGCGGACTATGGCTACACCTTC.